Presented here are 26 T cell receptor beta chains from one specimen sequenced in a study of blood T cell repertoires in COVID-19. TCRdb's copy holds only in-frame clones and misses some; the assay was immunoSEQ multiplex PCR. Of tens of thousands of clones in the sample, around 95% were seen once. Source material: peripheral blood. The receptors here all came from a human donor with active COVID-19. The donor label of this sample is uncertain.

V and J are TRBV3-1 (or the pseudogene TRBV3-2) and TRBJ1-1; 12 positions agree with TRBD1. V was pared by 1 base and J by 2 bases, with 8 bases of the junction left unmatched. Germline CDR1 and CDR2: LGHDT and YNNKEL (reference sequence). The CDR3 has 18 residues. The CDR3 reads CASSQGSGTGGLNTEAFF. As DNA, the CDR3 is TGTGCCAGCAGCCAAGGAAGCGGGACAGGGGGCCTCAACACTGAAGCTTTCTTT.

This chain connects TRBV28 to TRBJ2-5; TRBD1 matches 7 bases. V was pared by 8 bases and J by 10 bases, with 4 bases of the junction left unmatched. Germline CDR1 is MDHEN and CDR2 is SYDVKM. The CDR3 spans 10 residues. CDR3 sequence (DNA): TGTGCCAGCGGACAGGCGGGCCAGTACTTC. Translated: CASGQAGQYF.

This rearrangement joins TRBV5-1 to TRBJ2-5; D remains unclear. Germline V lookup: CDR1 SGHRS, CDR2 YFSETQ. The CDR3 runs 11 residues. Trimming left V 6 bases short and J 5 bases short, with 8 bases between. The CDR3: CASNAGETQYF. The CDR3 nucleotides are TGCGCCAGCAATGCCGGGGAGACCCAGTACTTC.

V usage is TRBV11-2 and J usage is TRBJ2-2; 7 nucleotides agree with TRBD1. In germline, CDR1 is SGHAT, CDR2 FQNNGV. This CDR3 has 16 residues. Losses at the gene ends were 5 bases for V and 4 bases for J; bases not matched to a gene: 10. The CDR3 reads CASSQQGRKGTGELFF. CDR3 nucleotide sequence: TGTGCCAGCAGCCAACAGGGGAGAAAGGGCACCGGGGAGCTGTTTTTT. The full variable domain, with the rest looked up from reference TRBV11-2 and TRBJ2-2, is EAGVAQSPRYKIIEKRQSVAFWCNPISGHATLYWYQQILGQGPKLLIQFQNNGVVDDSQLPKDRFSAERLKGVDSTLKIQPAKLEDSAVYLCASSQQGRKGTGELFFGEGSRLTVL.

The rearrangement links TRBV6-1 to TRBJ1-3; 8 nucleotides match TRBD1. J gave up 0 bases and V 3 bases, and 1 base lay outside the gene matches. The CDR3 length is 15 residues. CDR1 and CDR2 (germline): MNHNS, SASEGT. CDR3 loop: CASSDTGGSGNTIYF. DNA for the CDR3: TGTGCCAGCAGTGACACAGGGGGCTCTGGAAACACCATATATTTT.

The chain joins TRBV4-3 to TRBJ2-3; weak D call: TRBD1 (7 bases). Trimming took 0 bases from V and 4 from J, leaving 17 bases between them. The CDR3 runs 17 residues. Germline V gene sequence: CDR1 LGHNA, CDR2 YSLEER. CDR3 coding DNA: TGCGCCAGCAGCCAAGATCCGGCAGGGGGGAGATCAGATACGCAGTATTTT. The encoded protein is CASSQDPAGGRSDTQYF.

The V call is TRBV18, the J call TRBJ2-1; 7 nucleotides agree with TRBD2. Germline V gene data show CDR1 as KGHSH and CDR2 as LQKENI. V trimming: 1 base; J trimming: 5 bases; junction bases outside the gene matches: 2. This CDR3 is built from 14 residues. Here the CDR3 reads CASSPLAGDNEQFF. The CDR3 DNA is TGTGCCAGCTCACCACTGGCGGGAGACAATGAGCAGTTCTTC.

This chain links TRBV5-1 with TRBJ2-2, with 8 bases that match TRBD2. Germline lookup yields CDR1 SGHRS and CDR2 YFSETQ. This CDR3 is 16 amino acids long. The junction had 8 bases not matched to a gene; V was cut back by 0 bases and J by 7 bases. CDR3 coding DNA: TGCGCCAGCAGCTTGGTGGCTAGCGGGTTAGGCGGGGAGCTGTTTTTT. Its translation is CASSLVASGLGGELFF.

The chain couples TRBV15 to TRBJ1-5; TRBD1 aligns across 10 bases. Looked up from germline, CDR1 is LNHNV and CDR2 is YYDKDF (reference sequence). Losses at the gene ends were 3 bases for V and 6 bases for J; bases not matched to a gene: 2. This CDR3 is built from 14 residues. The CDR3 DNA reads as TGTGCCACCAGCAGGACAGGGGGCGGTCAGCCCCAGCATTTT. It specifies CATSRTGGGQPQHF.

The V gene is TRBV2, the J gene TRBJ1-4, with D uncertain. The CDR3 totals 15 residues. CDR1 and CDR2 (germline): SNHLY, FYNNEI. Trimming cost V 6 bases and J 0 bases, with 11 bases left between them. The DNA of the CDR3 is TGTGCCAGCAGCCCCCCACGGGCAACTAATGAAAAACTGTTTTTT. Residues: CASSPPRATNEKLFF.

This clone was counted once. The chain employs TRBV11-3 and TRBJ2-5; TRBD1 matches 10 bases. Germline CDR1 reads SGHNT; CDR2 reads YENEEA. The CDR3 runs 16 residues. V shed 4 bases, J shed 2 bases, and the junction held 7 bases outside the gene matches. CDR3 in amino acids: CASSWGTGEYQETQYF. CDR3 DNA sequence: TGTGCCAGCAGCTGGGGGACAGGGGAATATCAAGAGACCCAGTACTTC.

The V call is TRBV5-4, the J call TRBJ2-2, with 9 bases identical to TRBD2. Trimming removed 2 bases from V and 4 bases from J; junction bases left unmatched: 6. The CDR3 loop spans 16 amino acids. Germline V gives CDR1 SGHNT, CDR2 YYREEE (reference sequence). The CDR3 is CASSFRAGGGTGELFF. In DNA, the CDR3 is TGTGCCAGCAGCTTCAGAGCGGGAGGTGGCACCGGGGAGCTGTTTTTT.

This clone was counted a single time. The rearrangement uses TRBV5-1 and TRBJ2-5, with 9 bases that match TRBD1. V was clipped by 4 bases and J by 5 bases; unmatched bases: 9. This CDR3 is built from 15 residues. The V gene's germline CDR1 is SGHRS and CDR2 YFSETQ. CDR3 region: CASSGGQGVGETQYF. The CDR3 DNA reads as TGCGCCAGCAGCGGGGGACAGGGAGTTGGGGAGACCCAGTACTTC.

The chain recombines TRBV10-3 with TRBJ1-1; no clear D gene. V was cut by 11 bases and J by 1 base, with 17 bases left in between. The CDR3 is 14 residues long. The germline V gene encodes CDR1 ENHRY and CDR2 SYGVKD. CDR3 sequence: CASKYGVENTEAFF. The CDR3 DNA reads TGTGCCTCCAAGTACGGGGTGGAGAACACTGAAGCTTTCTTT.

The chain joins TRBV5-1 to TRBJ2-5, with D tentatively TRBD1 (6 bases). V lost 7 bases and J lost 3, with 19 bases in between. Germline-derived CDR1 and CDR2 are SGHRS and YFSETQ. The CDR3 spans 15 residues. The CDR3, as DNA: TGCGCCAGCTGGCTGGGGGACACTTGGAAAGAGACCCAGTACTTC. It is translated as CASWLGDTWKETQYF.

CDR3 nucleotide sequence: TGTGCCAGTAGGCTACCGGGACAGGGGGAAAAACTGTTTTTT. It specifies CASRLPGQGEKLFF. The genes are TRBV19 and TRBJ1-4; 10 nucleotides line up with TRBD1. The germline V gene has CDR1 LNHDA and CDR2 SQIVND (reference sequence). The CDR3 spans 14 residues. Trimming at V came to 6 bases and at J to 8 bases, leaving 6 bases not matched to a gene.

The CDR3 loop reads CASSPRLQTSGNTDTQYF. CDR3 bases: TGTGCCAGCTCACCACGATTGCAGACTAGCGGGAATACAGATACGCAGTATTTT. The chain carries TRBV18 and TRBJ2-3; TRBD2 matches 11 bases. Per the germline V gene, CDR1 is KGHSH and CDR2 is LQKENI. V trimming: 1 base; J trimming: 3 bases; junction bases outside the gene matches: 9. This CDR3 is 18 amino acids long.

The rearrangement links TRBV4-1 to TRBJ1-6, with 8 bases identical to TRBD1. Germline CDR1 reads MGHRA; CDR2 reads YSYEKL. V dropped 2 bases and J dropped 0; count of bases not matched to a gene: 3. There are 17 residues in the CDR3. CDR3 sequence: CASSQTGGSSYNSPLHF. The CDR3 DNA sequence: TGCGCCAGCAGCCAAACAGGGGGAAGCTCCTATAATTCACCCCTCCACTTT.

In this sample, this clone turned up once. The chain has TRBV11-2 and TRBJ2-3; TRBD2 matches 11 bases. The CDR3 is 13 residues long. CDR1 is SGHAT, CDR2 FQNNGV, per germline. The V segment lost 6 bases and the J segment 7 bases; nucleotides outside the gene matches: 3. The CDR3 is CASRGLAENTQYF. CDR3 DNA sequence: TGTGCCAGCAGGGGACTAGCGGAGAATACGCAGTATTTT.

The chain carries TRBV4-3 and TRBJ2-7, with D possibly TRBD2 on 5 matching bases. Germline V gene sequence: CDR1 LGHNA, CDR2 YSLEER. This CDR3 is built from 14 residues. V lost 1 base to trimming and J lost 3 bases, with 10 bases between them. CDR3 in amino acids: CASSQVPAGYEQYF. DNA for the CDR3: TGCGCCAGCAGCCAAGTCCCTGCGGGCTACGAGCAGTACTTC.

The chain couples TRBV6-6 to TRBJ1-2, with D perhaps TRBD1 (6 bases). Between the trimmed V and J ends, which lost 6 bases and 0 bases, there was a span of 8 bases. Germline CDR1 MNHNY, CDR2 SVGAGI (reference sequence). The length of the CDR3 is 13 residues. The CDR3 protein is CASRGQTNYGYTF. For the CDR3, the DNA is TGTGCCAGCAGAGGACAGACTAACTATGGCTACACCTTC.

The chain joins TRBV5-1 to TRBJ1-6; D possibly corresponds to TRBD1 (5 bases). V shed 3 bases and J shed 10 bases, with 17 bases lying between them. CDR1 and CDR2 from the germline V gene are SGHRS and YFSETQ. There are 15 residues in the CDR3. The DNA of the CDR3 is TGCGCCAGCAGCTGGGGGGGGTATTCAATCTCACCCCTCCACTTT. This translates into CASSWGGYSISPLHF.

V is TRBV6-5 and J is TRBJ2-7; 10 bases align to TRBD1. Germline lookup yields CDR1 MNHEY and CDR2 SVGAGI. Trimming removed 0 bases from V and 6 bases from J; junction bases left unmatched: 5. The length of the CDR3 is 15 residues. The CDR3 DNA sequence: TGTGCCAGCAGTTACTCGGGACAGGGGATCTCCGAGCAGTACTTC. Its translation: CASSYSGQGISEQYF.

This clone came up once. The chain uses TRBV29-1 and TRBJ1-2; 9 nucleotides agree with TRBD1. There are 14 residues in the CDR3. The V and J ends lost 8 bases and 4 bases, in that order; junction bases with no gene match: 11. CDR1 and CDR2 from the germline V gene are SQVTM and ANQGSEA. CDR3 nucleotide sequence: TGCAGCATCAGCCCCGGGACAGGGCCCTATGGCTACACCTTC. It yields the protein CSISPGTGPYGYTF.

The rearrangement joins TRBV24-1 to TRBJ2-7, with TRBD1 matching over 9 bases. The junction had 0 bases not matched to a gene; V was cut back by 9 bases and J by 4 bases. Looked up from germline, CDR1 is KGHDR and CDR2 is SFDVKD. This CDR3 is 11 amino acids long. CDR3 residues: CATGTGYEQYF. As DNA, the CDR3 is TGTGCCACCGGGACAGGGTACGAGCAGTACTTC.

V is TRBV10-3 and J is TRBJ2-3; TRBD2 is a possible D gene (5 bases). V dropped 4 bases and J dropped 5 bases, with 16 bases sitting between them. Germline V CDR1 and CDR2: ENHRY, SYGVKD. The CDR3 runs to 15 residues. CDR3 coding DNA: TGTGCCATCAGTGCTGGCGGAATCCGGGGAGATACGCAGTATTTT. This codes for CAISAGGIRGDTQYF.